Listed below are T cell receptor beta chains from one sample, sequenced in a study of T cells in Graves' hyperthyroidism and ophthalmopathy. Each CDR3 protein is one row after TCRdb ran MiXCR on the multiplex PCR reads. The repertoire has 90,000 to 120,000 distinct CDR3 sequences, roughly 15% of them found once; the top ten carry less than 50%. The sequencing input was blood. All receptors come from a woman aged 45-59 years with Graves' hyperthyroidism. The CDR3 runs from the conserved cysteine through the conserved F or W. A D gene is named only where the DNA matches it firmly. Rows may omit the clone size; those that give it use once, few, many or a size class.

TRBJ2-3,.,.,TRBV13,CASSDRTEGDTQYF,TGTGCCAGCAGCGATCGGACAGAAGGAGATACGCAGTATTTT
TRBJ1-2,.,many,TRBV6-1,CASRGGQVYGYTF,TGTGCCAGCAGAGGAGGGCAGGTCTATGGCTACACCTTC
TRBJ2-7,.,many,TRBV10-3,CAISGRQTYEQYF,TGTGCCATCAGTGGGAGACAGACCTACGAGCAGTACTTC
TRBJ1-5,.,many,TRBV4-1,CASSQDGTGRSNQPQHF,TGCGCCAGCAGCCAGGATGGAACAGGGCGCAGCAATCAGCCCCAGCATTTT
TRBJ2-2,.,many,TRBV5-8,CASSLIADISWNTGELFF,TGTGCCAGCAGCTTGATAGCGGACATAAGCTGGAACACCGGGGAGCTGTTTTTT
TRBJ2-5,.,many,TRBV14,CASSQDVTGRETQYF,TGTGCCAGCAGCCAAGACGTGACCGGCAGAGAGACCCAGTACTTC
TRBJ2-7,.,.,TRBV6-2/TRBV6-3,CASQTPPYEQYF,TGTGCCAGCCAAACCCCCCCTTACGAGCAGTACTTC
TRBJ2-2,TRBD2,many,TRBV6-5,CASSYHGLAGRTSNTGELFF,TGTGCCAGCAGTTACCACGGACTAGCGGGCCGCACTTCGAACACCGGGGAGCTGTTTTTT
TRBJ2-6,.,many,TRBV7-9,CASSLADRGANVLTF,TGTGCCAGCAGCTTAGCGGATCGGGGGGCCAACGTCCTGACTTTC
TRBJ2-5,TRBD2,many,TRBV5-1,CASSLHTSGTTGQETQYF,TGCGCCAGCAGCTTGCACACCTCCGGGACTACGGGTCAAGAGACCCAGTACTTC
TRBJ1-2,.,many,TRBV27,CASSREPNYGYTF,TGTGCCAGCAGTAGGGAGCCGAACTATGGCTACACCTTC